Below, 23 T cell receptor beta chains from the same sample are listed, as sequenced in a study of blood T cell repertoires in COVID-19. Sequencing was performed with immunoSEQ multiplex PCR; in TCRdb, only in-frame clones are kept and a portion is missing. The repertoire includes more than 15,000 clones, approximately 80% of them detected once, and over 20% sits in the top ten. The sample taken for sequencing was peripheral blood. The receptor set was obtained from a man aged 80 or over with active COVID-19.

The J gene is TRBJ2-4, the V gene TRBV4-3, with 10 bases fitting TRBD1. Germline-derived CDR1 and CDR2 are LGHNA and YSLEER. After removal of 4 bases from V and 9 bases from J, the junction contained 6 bases not matched to a gene. The CDR3 is 14 amino acids. In DNA, the CDR3 is TGCGCCAGCAGCCCGGGACAGGGGTATTCCATTCAGTACTTC. It encodes CASSPGQGYSIQYF.

This clone was detected once. V usage is TRBV28 and J usage is TRBJ2-7; 9 positions match TRBD1. The CDR3 sequence is 14 residues long. V lost 8 bases and J lost 0; bases outside the gene matches: 5. Germline-derived CDR1 and CDR2 are MDHEN and SYDVKM. This chain's CDR3 is CASPRTGDSYEQYF. Here the CDR3 DNA reads TGTGCCAGCCCGAGGACAGGGGACTCCTACGAGCAGTACTTC.

The chain recombines TRBV2 with TRBJ2-2; 7 bases map to TRBD2. Germline CDR1 SNHLY, CDR2 FYNNEI. The CDR3 is made up of 16 amino acids. After removal of 3 bases from V and 0 bases from J, the junction contained 4 bases not matched to a gene. CDR3 in amino acids: CASSERLAANTGELFF. The DNA of the CDR3 is TGTGCCAGCAGTGAGCGGCTAGCGGCGAACACCGGGGAGCTGTTTTTT. The full variable domain, rest sourced from reference TRBV2 and TRBJ2-2, is EPEVTQTPSHQVTQMGQEVILRCVPISNHLYFYWYRQILGQKVEFLVSFYNNEISEKSEIFDDQFSVERPDGSNFTLKIRSTKLEDSAMYFCASSERLAANTGELFFGEGSRLTVL.

The V gene is TRBV27, the J gene TRBJ2-7; 8 bases map to TRBD1. V lost 2 bases and J lost 9; bases outside the gene matches: 9. The CDR3 is 14 amino acids. Germline-derived CDR1 and CDR2 are MNHEY and SMNVEV (reference sequence). The CDR3: CASSLVTGAYVQYF. CDR3 DNA sequence: TGTGCCAGCAGTTTAGTGACAGGGGCTTATGTGCAGTACTTC.

The chain recombines TRBV6-2 or TRBV6-3 with TRBJ1-5; possible D gene TRBD1, 5 bases. Trimming cost V 0 bases and J 8 bases, with 17 bases left between them. The CDR3 totals 16 residues. Germline V gives CDR1 MNHEY, CDR2 SVGEGT. The CDR3 coding sequence is TGTGCCAGCAGTTACTCGCCAGGGTATCAGACAAAGCCCCAGCATTTT. Its protein product is CASSYSPGYQTKPQHF.

The chain is built from TRBV18 and TRBJ1-1; the D gene is possibly TRBD1 (6 bases). The germline CDR1 and CDR2 sequences are KGHSH and LQKENI. The V end was cut by 5 bases, the J end by 0 bases, with 16 bases between. CDR3 size: 16 residues. For the CDR3, the DNA is TGTGCCAGCTCAAGCACACAAGGGACATTGAACACTGAAGCTTTCTTT. Translating it yields CASSSTQGTLNTEAFF.

CDR3 in DNA: TGTGCCATCAGATCGGGACAGGGAGGTTCCGAGCAGTACTTC. Translation: CAIRSGQGGSEQYF. J is TRBJ2-7 and V is TRBV10-3; 9 bases are shared with TRBD1. CDR1 and CDR2 from the germline V gene are ENHRY and SYGVKD. The CDR3 is 14 residues long. The trim removed 6 bases at V and 6 bases at J, leaving 9 bases unmatched.

J is TRBJ2-5 and V is TRBV28; TRBD2 matches 7 bases. CDR1 MDHEN and CDR2 SYDVKM come from the germline V gene. The CDR3 covers 14 residues. The junction had 10 bases not matched to a gene; V was cut back by 7 bases and J by 5 bases. CDR3: CASNPRRESETQYF. The CDR3 region has the DNA TGTGCCAGCAACCCTCGGCGGGAGTCGGAGACCCAGTACTTC.

This chain connects TRBV27 to TRBJ2-3; 7 bases align to TRBD1. Germline V CDR1 and CDR2: MNHEY, SMNVEV (reference sequence). The CDR3 is 17 amino acids. V was pared by 4 bases and J by 2 bases, with 12 bases of the junction left unmatched. The DNA for the CDR3 is TGTGCCAGCAGTTCCCTGACAGGGACGGGATTCACAGATACGCAGTATTTT. Protein product: CASSSLTGTGFTDTQYF.

This chain joins TRBV19 and TRBJ1-5; D gene unclear. V was shortened by 3 bases and J by 7 bases, with 10 bases between the two germline ends. CDR1 is LNHDA and CDR2 is SQIVND in the germline V gene (reference sequence). The CDR3 runs to 13 residues. The CDR3 nucleotides read TGTGCCAGTAGTATTGGCAGTCCACAGCCCCAGCATTTT. It yields the protein CASSIGSPQPQHF. Using reference TRBV19 and TRBJ1-5 for the parts outside the CDR3, the full variable domain is DGGITQSPKYLFRKEGQNVTLSCEQNLNHDAMYWYRQDPGQGLRLIYYSQIVNDFQKGDIAEGYSVSREKKESFPLTVTSAQKNPTAFYLCASSIGSPQPQHFGDGTRLSIL.

The rearrangement links TRBV7-9 to TRBJ2-7; 14 nucleotides align to TRBD2. Trimming cost V 5 bases and J 6 bases; bases outside gene matches: 9. CDR3 length: 16 amino acids. Per germline, CDR1 SEHNR and CDR2 FQNEAQ (reference sequence). The CDR3 loop is CASSPQGTSGSGEQYF. The CDR3 DNA reads as TGTGCCAGCAGCCCCCAAGGGACTAGCGGGAGTGGCGAGCAGTACTTC.

The chain employs TRBV24-1 and TRBJ2-1; 12 nucleotides agree with TRBD2. This CDR3 comprises 16 residues. Germline V gives CDR1 KGHDR, CDR2 SFDVKD. The junction had 9 bases not matched to a gene; V was cut back by 6 bases and J by 7 bases. The CDR3 nucleotides read TGTGCCACCAGTCTGACCCTAGCGGGAGGGAAGAATGAGCAGTTCTTC. Translation gives CATSLTLAGGKNEQFF.

Sample share makes this clone medium-sized. The chain joins TRBV7-2 to TRBJ2-1, with 8 positions matching TRBD2. Germline CDR1 reads SGHTA; CDR2 reads FQGNSA. The CDR3 totals 18 residues. The ends lost 2 bases at V and 8 bases at J; junction bases unmatched: 17. The CDR3 sequence is CASSLIRRGGLVSDEQFF. Here the CDR3 DNA reads TGTGCCAGCAGCTTAATAAGGAGGGGGGGACTAGTTTCTGATGAGCAGTTCTTC.

This clone counts as medium-sized. The chain is built from TRBV7-9 and TRBJ2-3; a weak D match, TRBD2 (6 bases). Germline CDR1 SEHNR, CDR2 FQNEAQ (reference sequence). CDR3 length equals 14 residues. Trimming pared 2 bases from V and 3 bases from J, leaving 9 bases between. The CDR3 region is CASSLNSGTDTQYF. The DNA of the CDR3 is TGTGCCAGCAGCTTAAATAGCGGAACAGATACGCAGTATTTT.

This chain uses TRBV2 with TRBJ2-1; 10 bases match TRBD2. V shed 5 bases, J shed 6 bases, and the junction held 7 bases outside the gene matches. Germline V gives CDR1 SNHLY, CDR2 FYNNEI. The CDR3 is 15 residues long. In DNA, the CDR3 is TGTGCCAGCAGTAAACTAGCGGGAAAGGGCAATGAGCAGTTCTTC. It encodes CASSKLAGKGNEQFF.

The CDR3 region is CASSLAGTSGRYEQYF. CDR3 bases: TGTGCCAGCAGCTTAGCCGGGACTAGCGGGAGGTACGAGCAGTACTTC. This chain links TRBV11-2 with TRBJ2-7; 15 nucleotides align to TRBD2. CDR1 is SGHAT, CDR2 FQNNGV, per germline. This CDR3 comprises 16 residues. J gave up 4 bases and V 1 base, and 2 bases lay outside the gene matches.

The V call is TRBV5-1, the J call TRBJ2-7, with TRBD1 identical over 9 bases. The CDR3 is 14 residues long. V dropped 4 bases and J dropped 3; count of bases not matched to a gene: 5. Germline assignment: CDR1 SGHRS and CDR2 YFSETQ. The CDR3 DNA is TGCGCCAGCAGCCGGGACAGGGTTAGCTACGAGCAGTACTTC. This sequence encodes CASSRDRVSYEQYF.

This chain links TRBV7-2 with TRBJ2-5; D is uncertain. Germline lookup yields CDR1 SGHTA and CDR2 FQGNSA. The CDR3 runs 11 residues. Trimming removed 7 bases from V and 4 bases from J, with 7 bases in between. The chain's CDR3 is CASKQAETQYF. In DNA form, the CDR3 reads TGTGCCAGCAAGCAAGCAGAGACCCAGTACTTC. The whole variable domain, filled in from reference TRBV7-2 and TRBJ2-5, reads GAGVSQSPSNKVTEKGKDVELRCDPISGHTALYWYRQSLGQGLEFLIYFQGNSAPDKSGLPSDRFSAERTGGSVSTLTIQRTQQEDSAVYLCASKQAETQYFGPGTRLLVL.

V and J are TRBV6-6 and TRBJ2-1; the match to TRBD1 covers 8 bases. Trimming took 4 bases from V and 0 from J; bases not matched to a gene: 5. The CDR3 extends over 16 amino acids. The germline gives CDR1 MNHNY, CDR2 SVGAGI (reference sequence). CDR3 region: CASSSDRELSYNEQFF. The CDR3 coding sequence is TGTGCCAGCAGTTCGGACAGGGAACTCTCCTACAATGAGCAGTTCTTC.

This chain uses TRBV18 with TRBJ1-2, with a possible D match to TRBD1 (6 bases). The length of the CDR3 is 15 residues. CDR1 and CDR2 from the germline V gene are KGHSH and LQKENI. Trimming took 4 bases from V and 6 from J, leaving 18 bases between them. The CDR3 sequence: CASSRDTVGADGYTF. In DNA, the CDR3 is TGTGCCAGCTCACGAGACACGGTGGGGGCCGATGGCTACACCTTC.

The chain employs TRBV11-3 and TRBJ2-7; TRBD1 matches at 10 bases. Looked up from germline, CDR1 is SGHNT and CDR2 is YENEEA. The CDR3 contains 15 residues. The J segment lost 5 bases and the V segment lost 6 bases, leaving 10 bases of the junction unmatched. CDR3 residues: CASSLGTGAVDEQYF. CDR3 bases: TGTGCCAGCAGTTTGGGGACAGGGGCCGTCGACGAGCAGTACTTC. Filled out from reference TRBV11-3 and TRBJ2-7, the complete variable domain reads EAGVVQSPRYKIIEKKQPVAFWCNPISGHNTLYWYLQNLGQGPELLIRYENEEAVDDSQLPKDRFSAERLKGVDSTLKIQPAELGDSAVYLCASSLGTGAVDEQYFGPGTRLTVT.

The chain uses TRBV19 and TRBJ1-1, with 9 positions matching TRBD1. The CDR3 consists of 14 residues. CDR1 LNHDA and CDR2 SQIVND come from the germline V gene (reference sequence). CDR3 sequence (DNA): TGTGTCACCAGGGGACAGGGCCTAAACACTGAAGCTTTCTTT. This sequence encodes CVTRGQGLNTEAFF.

The rearrangement uses TRBV6-4 and TRBJ2-3; 8 bases match TRBD2. Per the germline V gene, CDR1 is MRHNA and CDR2 is SNTAGT. The V gene end was trimmed by 2 bases and the J gene end by 2 bases; junction bases not matched to a gene: 6. The CDR3 is 16 residues long. This chain's CDR3 is CASSDPTSVTTDTQYF. CDR3 DNA: TGTGCCAGCAGTGACCCGACTAGCGTCACCACAGATACGCAGTATTTT.